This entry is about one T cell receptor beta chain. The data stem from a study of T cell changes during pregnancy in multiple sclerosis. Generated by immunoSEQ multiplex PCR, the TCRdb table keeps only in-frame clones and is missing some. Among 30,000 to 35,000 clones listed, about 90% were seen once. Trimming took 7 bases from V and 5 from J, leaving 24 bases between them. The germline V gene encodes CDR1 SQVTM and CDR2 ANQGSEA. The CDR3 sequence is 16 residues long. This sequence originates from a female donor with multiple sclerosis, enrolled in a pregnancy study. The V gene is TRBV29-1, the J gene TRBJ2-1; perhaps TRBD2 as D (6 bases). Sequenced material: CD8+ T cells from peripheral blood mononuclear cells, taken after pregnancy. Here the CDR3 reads CSAPKYGGDVDNEQFF. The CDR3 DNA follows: TGCAGCGCCCCAAAATATGGAGGGGATGTGGACAATGAGCAGTTCTTC.